These 8 T cell receptor beta chains came from one sample sequenced in a study of cytomegalovirus exposure and HLA in healthy donors. The PCR made use of 60 Vbeta and 13 Jbeta primers. The repertoire was sequenced with immunoSEQ multiplex PCR; TCRdb's copy has only in-frame clones and lacks some. This sample carries some 130,000 clones, more than 70% of them seen once, and the ten largest clones take over 2.5%. The sample was PBMCs. These receptors all stem from a man aged 35 to 55 in good health and CMV-seronegative.

The rearrangement joins TRBV13 to TRBJ2-1; weak D call: TRBD2 (5 bases). Looked up from germline, CDR1 is PRHDT and CDR2 is FYEKMQ (reference sequence). This CDR3 contains 11 residues. V lost 6 bases, J lost 10 bases, and 10 bases lay in between. The CDR3 region is CASSQTGEQFF. In DNA, the CDR3 is TGTGCCAGCAGTCAAACGGGGGAGCAGTTCTTC.

CDR3 protein: CASSQNTDTQYF. In DNA, the CDR3 is TGTGCCAGCAGCCAAAATACAGATACGCAGTATTTT. The rearrangement joins TRBV7-2 to TRBJ2-3; D is unclear. This CDR3 region has 12 residues. V was pared by 5 bases and J by 3 bases, with 6 bases between. Germline V lookup: CDR1 SGHTA, CDR2 FQGNSA.

The rearrangement uses TRBV5-1 and TRBJ2-3; D possibly corresponds to TRBD1 (5 bases). The V gene lost 4 bases and the J gene lost 0 bases, with 9 bases spanning the gap. This CDR3 comprises 14 residues. The germline gives CDR1 SGHRS, CDR2 YFSETQ. CDR3 loop: CASSPPGSTDTQYF. The DNA for the CDR3 is TGCGCCAGCAGCCCCCCAGGGAGCACAGATACGCAGTATTTT.

This sequence joins TRBV7-2 and TRBJ2-7; D is undetermined. Germline V lookup: CDR1 SGHTA, CDR2 FQGNSA. V was trimmed by 5 bases and J by 3 bases, leaving 5 bases between them. The CDR3 runs to 11 residues. In DNA, the CDR3 is TGTGCCAGCAGCCCAGACTACGAGCAGTACTTC. Translation gives CASSPDYEQYF.

V is TRBV30 and J is TRBJ2-5; D perhaps matches TRBD1 (6 bases). CDR3 size: 10 residues. Trimming left V 5 bases short and J 10 bases short, with 11 bases between. Germline V gene sequence: CDR1 GTSNPN, CDR2 SVGIG (reference sequence). The CDR3 nucleotides read TGTGCCTGGGAACAGGGAATCCAGTACTTC. Its protein is CAWEQGIQYF.

The sample holds one count of this clone. This chain joins TRBV27 and TRBJ2-7; 13 bases map to TRBD2. The V gene end was trimmed by 2 bases and the J gene end by 7 bases; junction bases not matched to a gene: 14. This CDR3 has 18 residues. Per the germline V gene, CDR1 is MNHEY and CDR2 is SMNVEV (reference sequence). CDR3: CASSLRVGGTSGMREQYF. Written as DNA, the CDR3 is TGTGCCAGCAGTTTAAGGGTCGGCGGGACTAGCGGGATGAGAGAGCAGTACTTC.

The CDR3 sequence is CASSEGRQGAGELFF. Written as DNA, the CDR3 is TGTGCCAGCAGTGAAGGGAGACAGGGGGCCGGGGAGCTGTTTTTT. The V call is TRBV2, the J call TRBJ2-2; 9 positions match TRBD1. Germline CDR1 reads SNHLY; CDR2 reads FYNNEI. This CDR3 spans 15 amino acids. After removal of 1 base from V and 6 bases from J, the junction contained 3 bases not matched to a gene. The whole variable domain, remainder taken from reference TRBV2 and TRBJ2-2, is EPEVTQTPSHQVTQMGQEVILRCVPISNHLYFYWYRQILGQKVEFLVSFYNNEISEKSEIFDDQFSVERPDGSNFTLKIRSTKLEDSAMYFCASSEGRQGAGELFFGEGSRLTVL.

The chain is built from TRBV29-1 and TRBJ2-2; tentatively, D is TRBD2 (5 bases). Trimming stripped 3 bases from V and 3 bases from J, with 5 bases between. The CDR3 is 12 residues long. The germline V gene encodes CDR1 SQVTM and CDR2 ANQGSEA. The CDR3 DNA sequence: TGCAGCGTTGATAGCGACACCGGGGAGCTGTTTTTT. Protein: CSVDSDTGELFF.